This T cell receptor beta chain appears in the sequencing data of a study of identical twins. The germline V and J ends were trimmed by 7 bases and 8 bases, with 19 bases remaining between them. The length of the CDR3 is 14 residues. Germline-derived CDR1 and CDR2 are MNHNS and SASEGT. One entry per CDR3 protein, called by TCRdb with MiXCR from the 5' RACE reads. Among 500,000 to 600,000 distinct CDR3 sequences listed, around 20% were seen once. The same specimen was also included in a second study, on T cells expressing NK-cell markers. That work adds: Seven HCMV-seropositive donors and one seronegative donor made up the eight sequenced donors.

This chain joins TRBV6-1 and TRBJ2-3; the D is unclear. This TCR was recovered from a woman between 18 and 29 years old in good health. Sequencing was performed on CD4+ T cells sorted from blood. The CDR3 nucleotides read TGTGCCAGCATAGGACGGCCCTCCGTTGGTACGCAGTATTTT. Encoded protein: CASIGRPSVGTQYF.